A single sample is the source of the 21 T cell receptor beta chains below, sequenced in a study of Graves' ophthalmopathy and Graves' hyperthyroidism. RNA transcripts provided the template for amplifying TCR beta CDR3 regions. First-round RT-PCR relied on HTBI primers, and a second-round multiplex PCR came next. Each CDR3 protein is one row after TCRdb ran MiXCR on the multiplex PCR reads. Of roughly 380,000 distinct CDR3 sequences listed, 15% are singletons. The material sequenced was peripheral blood. These receptors came from a woman under 30 with stable Graves' hyperthyroidism.

This clonotype was observed many times. This chain's CDR3 is CSAKTGIRQPQHF. CDR3 DNA sequence: TGCAGTGCCAAGACAGGTATTCGGCAGCCCCAGCATTTT. The genes are TRBV20-1 and TRBJ1-5; maybe TRBD1 (6 bases). CDR1 is DFQATT and CDR2 is SNEGSKA in the germline V gene (reference sequence). The CDR3 has 13 amino acids. Trimming took off 6 bases at V and 7 bases at J, with 16 bases between the two ends.

This clonotype came up once. This sequence joins TRBV25-1 and TRBJ2-2; 7 nucleotides align to TRBD1. Germline assignment: CDR1 MGHDK and CDR2 SYGVNS. This CDR3 comprises 14 residues. J gave up 5 bases and V 8 bases, and 8 bases lay outside the gene matches. The CDR3, as DNA: TGTGCCAGCCCCGGGACAGAGAGGACCGGGGAGCTGTTTTTT. This gives the protein CASPGTERTGELFF.

In its sample, this clonotype was seen a few times. The chain employs TRBV28 and TRBJ1-2; TRBD1 agrees at 10 bases. The CDR3 loop spans 19 amino acids. Germline values: CDR1 MDHEN, CDR2 SYDVKM. Trimming at V came to 6 bases and at J to 1 base, leaving 17 bases not matched to a gene. CDR3 sequence: CASRGQGFGTITNNYGYTF. The CDR3 DNA sequence: TGTGCCAGCAGGGGACAGGGGTTCGGGACGATAACCAATAACTATGGCTACACCTTC.

This clonotype was counted at least ten times. The J gene is TRBJ1-1, the V gene TRBV20-1; TRBD1 might be the D (5 bases). There are 13 residues in the CDR3. In germline, CDR1 is DFQATT, CDR2 SNEGSKA (reference sequence). The V end was cut by 3 bases, the J end by 11 bases, with 19 bases between. CDR3 amino acids: CSARANGGKIAFF. In DNA form, the CDR3 reads TGCAGTGCTAGGGCGAACGGGGGGAAAATTGCTTTCTTT.

This clonotype was detected many times. This chain connects TRBV11-2 to TRBJ2-2; 8 bases match TRBD2. The V gene end was trimmed by 4 bases and the J gene end by 6 bases; junction bases not matched to a gene: 13. This CDR3 is 17 amino acids long. Germline assignment: CDR1 SGHAT and CDR2 FQNNGV. The CDR3 region has the DNA TGTGCCAGCAGCTCAACTACTTTAGCGGGGAAAGCCGGGGAGCTGTTTTTT. Protein sequence: CASSSTTLAGKAGELFF.

This clonotype was detected many times. The chain links TRBV6-4 to TRBJ1-2; TRBD1 agrees at 7 bases. Germline values: CDR1 MRHNA, CDR2 SNTAGT. The trim removed 7 bases at V and 3 bases at J, leaving 17 bases unmatched. This CDR3 contains 17 residues. The CDR3 sequence: CASILAPGTVGDYGYTF. The CDR3 region has the DNA TGTGCCAGCATCTTAGCCCCCGGGACAGTCGGGGACTATGGCTACACCTTC.

This clonotype was seen more than once but under ten times. J is TRBJ2-2 and V is TRBV6-1, with unresolved D. The germline V gene has CDR1 MNHNS and CDR2 SASEGT. The CDR3 is 13 residues long. V lost 6 bases and J lost 6, with 11 bases in between. The CDR3 is CASRIQFSGELFF. The CDR3 nucleotides read TGTGCCAGCAGGATTCAGTTTTCCGGGGAGCTGTTTTTT.

This clonotype was observed at least ten times. The V and J genes are TRBV15 and TRBJ1-6; tentative D call: TRBD1 (5 bases). Germline CDR1 and CDR2: LNHNV and YYDKDF (reference sequence). V gave up 1 base and J gave up 5 bases, with 12 bases separating them. The CDR3 loop spans 16 amino acids. CDR3 amino acids: CATSRATAPNNSPLHF. As DNA, the CDR3 is TGTGCCACCAGCAGAGCGACAGCCCCGAATAATTCACCCCTCCACTTT. The full variable domain, rest sourced from reference TRBV15 and TRBJ1-6, is DAMVIQNPRYQVTQFGKPVTLSCSQTLNHNVMYWYQQKSSQAPKLLFHYYDKDFNNEADTPDNFQSRRPNTSFCFLDIRSPGLGDTAMYLCATSRATAPNNSPLHFGNGTRLTVT.

V gene TRBV27 combines with J gene TRBJ2-7; D gene uncertain. This CDR3 has 15 amino acids. Trimming removed 3 bases at V and 0 bases at J, with 12 bases between. CDR1 MNHEY and CDR2 SMNVEV come from the germline V gene (reference sequence). The CDR3 DNA is TGTGCCAGCAGTTTCGGAAGGGTCGGCTCCTACGAGCAGTACTTC. Protein product: CASSFGRVGSYEQYF.

This clonotype was counted a few times. The chain recombines TRBV6-1 with TRBJ2-4, with a tentative D call TRBD1 (5 bases). The CDR3 sequence is 15 residues long. With 2 bases removed from V and 4 bases from J, the gap between germline ends came to 12 bases. Germline values: CDR1 MNHNS, CDR2 SASEGT. The CDR3 coding sequence is TGTGCCAGCAGTGAATTGGCAGGGCAAAAAAACATTCAGTACTTC. Its translation: CASSELAGQKNIQYF.

CDR3 nucleotide sequence: TGTGCCAGCAGTTACTTTAGGGGGAGGGGCACTGAAGCTTTCTTT. As protein: CASSYFRGRGTEAFF. The V and J genes are TRBV6-5 and TRBJ1-1; maybe TRBD1 (6 bases). V lost 1 base and J 4 bases, leaving 13 bases between the germline ends. Germline CDR1 reads MNHEY; CDR2 reads SVGAGI. The CDR3 covers 15 residues.

This clonotype was recorded many times. The V gene is TRBV29-1, the J gene TRBJ1-2, with a possible D match to TRBD1 (5 bases). This CDR3 has 15 amino acids. Trimming cost V 3 bases and J 0 bases, with 14 bases left between them. The germline V gene has CDR1 SQVTM and CDR2 ANQGSEA. CDR3 DNA: TGCAGCGTTGACCAGGGTGCAATTACTAACTATGGCTACACCTTC. This translates into CSVDQGAITNYGYTF.

To note about this clonotype: This clone may be a read error of a much larger clone one base away. The V gene is TRBV19, the J gene TRBJ1-2; tentative D call: TRBD1 (5 bases). The CDR3 contains 16 residues. Trimming pared 4 bases from V and 0 bases from J, leaving 15 bases between. In germline, CDR1 is LNHDA, CDR2 SQIVND (reference sequence). The CDR3 sequence is CASSTKATGSNYGYTF. The CDR3 nucleotides are TGTGCCAGTAGTACGAAGGCCACAGGTTCTAACTATGGCTACACCTTC.

This clonotype was detected ten times or more. The V call is TRBV24-1, the J call TRBJ2-6; 12 bases match TRBD1. This CDR3 has 17 amino acids. V gave up 3 bases and J gave up 2 bases; unmatched junction bases: 1. Germline lookup yields CDR1 KGHDR and CDR2 SFDVKD. CDR3 sequence (DNA): TGTGCCACCAGTGATCGGGACAGGGGGCCTGGGGCCAACGTCCTGACTTTC. Protein: CATSDRDRGPGANVLTF.

This clonotype was found a few times. This sequence joins TRBV29-1 and TRBJ2-7, with D uncertain. V was clipped by 3 bases and J by 2 bases, with 5 bases between them. Germline V gives CDR1 SQVTM, CDR2 ANQGSEA. The CDR3 totals 11 residues. The CDR3 DNA reads as TGCAGCGTTGAGTTGGCCTACGAGCAGTACTTC. The encoded protein is CSVELAYEQYF.

This clonotype was detected a few times. This chain uses TRBV2 with TRBJ2-2; TRBD1 might be the D (6 bases). The germline V and J ends were trimmed by 4 bases and 6 bases, with 15 bases remaining between them. The CDR3 covers 15 residues. CDR1 SNHLY and CDR2 FYNNEI come from the germline V gene. CDR3 DNA: TGTGCCAGCAGTGTAGGGGGAAAAGGTTCCGGGGAGCTGTTTTTT. Encoded protein: CASSVGGKGSGELFF.

This clonotype was picked up many times. The V gene is TRBV3-1, the J gene TRBJ1-2; D unresolved. Germline V gene data show CDR1 as LGHDT and CDR2 as YNNKEL (reference sequence). The CDR3 runs 14 residues. V lost 3 bases and J 5 bases, leaving 13 bases between the germline ends. The CDR3 here is CASSQGSGGYGYTF. CDR3 in DNA: TGTGCCAGCAGCCAGGGATCTGGAGGATATGGCTACACCTTC.

The CDR3 spells CASTPRSQELFF. CDR3 bases: TGTGCCAGCACCCCCAGGAGCCAGGAGCTGTTTTTT. The V and J genes are TRBV6-2 or TRBV6-3 and TRBJ2-2, with D unresolved. The V end was cut by 7 bases, the J end by 10 bases, with 13 bases between. Germline V lookup: CDR1 MNHEY, CDR2 SVGEGT. The CDR3 is 12 residues long.

This clonotype has more than one count but fewer than ten. This could be a read error, since a much larger clone is one nucleotide away. The chain carries TRBV6-5 and TRBJ1-2; D possibly corresponds to TRBD1 (6 bases). CDR3 length: 14 residues. Per the germline V gene, CDR1 is MNHEY and CDR2 is SVGAGI. CDR3 loop: CAISSDRLNYGYTF. The CDR3 DNA is TGTGCCATCAGTTCGGACAGACTTAACTATGGCTACACCTTC.

This clonotype was seen at least ten times. The chain is built from TRBV27 and TRBJ1-1; no reliable D call. Trimming took off 5 bases at V and 1 base at J, with 23 bases between the two ends. Germline loops: CDR1 MNHEY, CDR2 SMNVEV (reference sequence). The CDR3 has 18 residues. Written as DNA, the CDR3 is TGTGCCAGCAGTACCCATATTTCCCGGGGAAGGGAGAACACTGAAGCTTTCTTT. Encoded protein: CASSTHISRGRENTEAFF.

This clonotype was observed many times. The V gene is TRBV20-1, the J gene TRBJ1-1; 9 bases are a match to TRBD1. The CDR3 totals 16 residues. CDR1 and CDR2 from the germline V gene are DFQATT and SNEGSKA (reference sequence). V was clipped by 5 bases and J by 5 bases; unmatched bases: 15. CDR3 sequence: CSASTGGGSVVTEAFF. DNA of the CDR3: TGCAGTGCTTCGACAGGGGGAGGTTCTGTGGTGACTGAAGCTTTCTTT.